This paragraph covers one TCR beta chain sequence. This clonotype has ten or more counts. It lacks a known antigen. It has no much larger one-base neighbor in the sample; base qualities were not kept. This sample is part of a study of neurological immune-mediated disorders (dated by TCRdb to the late 2010s). At the level of the whole study: Among the 34 multiple sclerosis patients, approximately 31 had relapsing-remitting MS and 3 had secondary progressive MS. The roughly 110 TCR-beta libraries covered PBMC samples along with longitudinal samples, technical triplicates, and paired sorted CD4+ and CD8+ T-cell subsets. Peripheral blood TCR-beta repertoires from patients with HTLV-I-associated myelopathy (HAM/TSP), patients with multiple sclerosis, and healthy controls were compared in the study using UMI-based sequencing. Of the 68 subjects in the cohort, about 14 were HAM/TSP patients, about 35 were multiple sclerosis patients, and about 20 were healthy controls.

Sorted-subset TCR libraries were prepared from approximately 1 million sorted CD4+ or CD8+ T cells. The multiple sclerosis patients were enrolled in a US clinical protocol that used magnetic resonance imaging to evaluate disease progression. PBMCs were separated from peripheral blood using Ficoll-Hypaque density gradient centrifugation and then cryopreserved in liquid nitrogen. Paired sorted CD4+ and CD8+ subsets came from healthy controls, HAM/TSP patients and MS patients. V gives up 10 bases and J gives up 4 bases, and the segment between their germline ends measures 14 bases. The germline V gene yields SNHLY for CDR1 and FYNNEI for CDR2. From the cysteine up to the phenylalanine, the CDR3 has a length of 13 residues. Of all the DNA, just the CDR3 is kept, 39 bases in frame from base 1. The paper as a whole reports these results and caveats: The MS cluster was not associated with any clinical or MRI features, and the authors stated that larger cohorts are needed. TCR clonal expansion was highest in HAM/TSP patients and lowest in MS patients, with MS patients falling below even healthy controls. In a phylogenetic analysis, the repertoires of 18 out of 34 MS patients fell into a single cluster of related CDR3 sequences, pointing to a possible signature at the repertoire level. No identical CDR3 amino acid sequences were shared among expanded clones across subjects, suggesting private TCR-beta repertoires in all groups.

cDNA was synthesized by template-switch 5'RACE using a primer with a 10-nucleotide random unique molecular identifier that tagged each TCR transcript. Each sequencing run produced over 170 million TCR-beta sequences covering 15-18 subjects. The RNeasy kit was used to extract total RNA. The KAPA Real-time Library Amplification kit was used to amplify TCR-beta VDJ regions with primers targeting the TCR constant region and the 5'RACE anchor. Sample indexes and Illumina adaptors were added in a first PCR, after which library yield was increased in a second PCR. After purification with Ampure beads, the TCR product of roughly 650 bp was size-selected on a 2% E-gel SizeSelection system. Before pooling, libraries had their quality checked on a Bioanalyzer, their concentration measured with Qubit, and their quantity determined with the Kapa Library Quantification kit. Paired-end 2 x 150 bp sequencing of the libraries was performed on an Illumina HiSeq 2500. To increase sequence diversity, about 23-30% phiX was spiked into each library pool. As for the original processing: Quality-filtered reads were processed with the UMI-based MiGEC pipeline, which removed over 90% of raw TCR sequences during error correction. VDJ genes were aligned to IMGT germline references, and each clonotype was defined by a unique CDR3 amino acid sequence together with V-J genes. Clonal expansion, Shannon diversity, and CDR3 relatedness (CalcPairwiseDistances, ClusterSamples) were evaluated with VDJtools, and phylogenetic trees were built with CLCbio workbench. Using coefficient-of-variation modelling across technical triplicates, the study counted a clone as expanded if it had at least 8 unique UMIs. Clones were called with MiXCR by TCRdb after fastp trimmed the public reads at Q25, and only in-frame beta chains were retained. All rows with the same CDR3 protein become a single entry with the most common DNA and genes. The V and J calls reflect TCRdb's pipeline rather than the authors' work. The sample yields about 21,000 distinct CDR3 sequences; approximately 15% were counted once. The ten largest account for roughly 7% of the sample.

The chain is assembled from TRBV2 and TRBJ1-3, and possibly TRBD1, on 5 matching bases. This receptor was identified in a woman under 30 with multiple sclerosis. Material: CD8+ T cells from blood. The base sequence is TGTGCCACCTGGGGCCCGGGGGGAAACACCATATATTTT. Its protein product is CATWGPGGNTIYF. The CDR3, completed at both ends by the reference TRBV2 and TRBJ1-3 genes, gives the full variable domain EPEVTQTPSHQVTQMGQEVILRCVPISNHLYFYWYRQILGQKVEFLVSFYNNEISEKSEIFDDQFSVERPDGSNFTLKIRSTKLEDSAMYFCATWGPGGNTIYFGEGSWLTVV.